The 21 T cell receptor beta chains listed next were all sequenced from one sample in a study of CD8+CD57+ T cells in acquired aplastic anemia. Researchers used genomic DNA as the template to profile TCR beta VDJ and CDR3. From the reads, TCRdb called clonotypes with MiXCR, one entry per CDR3 protein. Among approximately 300,000 distinct CDR3 sequences listed, approximately 58% were seen once. Patients selected for sequencing had displayed CD8+CD57+ cell expansion by flow cytometry. Sequencing used sorted CD4+, CD8+, or CD8+CD57+ T cells (not recorded which) from PBMCs. Source of these receptors: a human donor with aplastic anemia.

The chain links TRBV9 to TRBJ2-5; D perhaps matches TRBD1 (5 bases). The CDR3 is made up of 14 amino acids. The germline V and J ends were trimmed by 0 bases and 3 bases, with 9 bases remaining between them. Germline values: CDR1 SGDLS, CDR2 YYNGEE. DNA of the CDR3: TGTGCCAGCAGCGTAGGCGGCAGGGAAGAGACCCAGTACTTC. Amino acid sequence: CASSVGGREETQYF.

The CDR3 coding sequence is TGTGCCAGTAGTGATTCAGGGGTGTCAATCTACGAGCAGTACTTC. Residues: CASSDSGVSIYEQYF. The V and J genes are TRBV19 and TRBJ2-7; D possibly corresponds to TRBD1 (6 bases). Trimming took 5 bases from V and 3 from J, leaving 17 bases between them. The V gene's germline CDR1 is LNHDA and CDR2 SQIVND (reference sequence). CDR3 size: 15 residues.

The chain employs TRBV2 and TRBJ1-2; D gene unclear. This CDR3 has 14 amino acids. The V end lost 1 base, the J end lost 8 bases, and 14 bases lay between the germline ends. The germline gives CDR1 SNHLY, CDR2 FYNNEI. The CDR3 sequence: CASSEDLIIGGYTF. Here the CDR3 DNA reads TGTGCCAGCAGTGAAGATTTGATTATAGGGGGCTACACCTTC.

About this clonotype itself: The junction shows a germline mismatch at one end, possibly a read error. The chain employs TRBV7-7 and TRBJ2-5; D is uncertain. The length of the CDR3 is 14 residues. Per the germline V gene, CDR1 is SSHAT and CDR2 is FNYEAQ (reference sequence). Written as DNA, the CDR3 is TGTGCTAGCAGCTTAGGCAGGTTGGGAGAGACCCAGTACTTC. Amino acids: CASSLGRLGETQYF.

V usage is TRBV24-1 and J usage is TRBJ2-2, with D perhaps TRBD1 (6 bases). This CDR3 spans 13 amino acids. CDR1 KGHDR and CDR2 SFDVKD come from the germline V gene. V lost 4 bases to trimming and J lost 6 bases, with 8 bases between them. CDR3 sequence reads: CATSDRGPGELFF. The CDR3 DNA reads TGTGCCACCAGTGACAGGGGACCCGGGGAGCTGTTTTTT.

As for this clonotype: Given the absence of the conserved phenylalanine or tryptophan at the CDR3 end, a read error is likely. The V call is TRBV6-4, the J call TRBJ2-2; D is perhaps TRBD1 (7 bases). CDR1 is MRHNA and CDR2 is SNTAGT in the germline V gene. The CDR3 consists of 15 residues. The CDR3, as DNA: TGTGCCAGCAGTGTTGGGACAGATTTTTCCGGGGGGCTGTTTTCT. It yields the protein CASSVGTDFSGGLFS.

The rearrangement links TRBV18 to TRBJ2-7, with D tentatively TRBD2 (6 bases). Trimming pared 2 bases from V and 4 bases from J, leaving 24 bases between. This CDR3 has 18 residues. CDR1 is KGHSH, CDR2 LQKENI, per germline. The CDR3 DNA reads TGTGCCAGCTCACCAACACTAGGGCAAAGCCGGAGGGCGTACGAGCAGTACTTC. Protein: CASSPTLGQSRRAYEQYF.

The rearrangement links TRBV20-1 to TRBJ2-1; 15 nucleotides agree with TRBD2. CDR1 is DFQATT, CDR2 SNEGSKA, per germline (reference sequence). The CDR3 totals 16 residues. The CDR3 loop reads CSVEPPGLAGGGEQFF. DNA for the CDR3: TGCAGCGTTGAACCCCCGGGACTAGCGGGAGGTGGTGAGCAGTTCTTC.

This clonotype came up many times. J is TRBJ1-1 and V is TRBV18; the D gene is possibly TRBD1 (6 bases). The germline CDR1 and CDR2 sequences are KGHSH and LQKENI. This CDR3 is built from 13 residues. The V end was cut by 4 bases, the J end by 5 bases, with 11 bases between. CDR3 amino acids: CASSQHRDTEAFF. CDR3 nucleotides: TGTGCCAGCTCACAACACAGGGATACTGAAGCTTTCTTT.

This clonotype was picked up a small number of times. V usage is TRBV7-2 and J usage is TRBJ2-1; weak D call: TRBD1 (5 bases). Trimming took off 5 bases at V and 8 bases at J, with 16 bases between the two ends. The CDR3 has 14 amino acids. Germline CDR1 is SGHTA and CDR2 is FQGNSA. This CDR3 reads CASSPQVGWDEQFF. The CDR3 DNA sequence: TGTGCCAGCAGCCCACAGGTAGGGTGGGATGAGCAGTTCTTC.

V is TRBV2 and J is TRBJ2-1, with D tentatively TRBD2 (6 bases). Germline lookup yields CDR1 SNHLY and CDR2 FYNNEI. The CDR3 contains 16 residues. Trimming took 7 bases from V and 4 from J, leaving 20 bases between them. DNA for the CDR3: TGTGCCAGCAAACCTGGGTACGGGGGTTCGTACAATGAGCAGTTCTTC. Encoded protein: CASKPGYGGSYNEQFF.

The rearrangement links TRBV20-1 to TRBJ2-1; no clear D. Germline V gene data show CDR1 as DFQATT and CDR2 as SNEGSKA (reference sequence). The V end lost 4 bases, the J end lost 8 bases, and 15 bases lay between the germline ends. The CDR3 totals 13 residues. The CDR3 loop reads CSANGRTGYEQFF. The CDR3 bases are TGCAGTGCTAACGGACGAACCGGGTATGAGCAGTTCTTC.

CDR3 sequence reads: CASSPSQGTGFSYEQYF. CDR3 in DNA: TGTGCCAGCAGCCCGTCCCAGGGGACAGGTTTCTCCTACGAGCAGTACTTC. This rearrangement joins TRBV7-9 to TRBJ2-7, with 8 bases fitting TRBD1. Germline CDR1 is SEHNR and CDR2 is FQNEAQ (reference sequence). V shed 5 bases and J 0 bases; nucleotides not matched to a gene: 12. This CDR3 spans 17 amino acids. Combining the CDR3 with reference TRBV7-9 and TRBJ2-7 gives the whole variable domain DTGVSQNPRHKITKRGQNVTFRCDPISEHNRLYWYRQTLGQGPEFLTYFQNEAQLEKSRLLSDRFSAERPKGSFSTLEIQRTEQGDSAMYLCASSPSQGTGFSYEQYFGPGTRLTVT.

With regard to this clonotype: The junction and the germline gene differ at one end; a read error may be behind it. The chain couples TRBV5-1 to TRBJ1-1, with D maybe TRBD1 (5 bases). Germline-derived CDR1 and CDR2 are SGHRS and YFSETQ. The CDR3 is made up of 13 amino acids. The CDR3 here is CASSSTENTEVFF. In DNA form, the CDR3 reads TGCGCCAGCAGCTCGACAGAGAACACTGAAGTTTTCTTT.

The V and J genes are TRBV29-1 and TRBJ2-1; 8 positions match TRBD2. CDR1 and CDR2 (germline): SQVTM, ANQGSEA. V was clipped by 6 bases and J by 6 bases; unmatched bases: 7. The CDR3 is 13 amino acids. This CDR3 is CSVLEAGANEQFF. CDR3 in DNA: TGCAGCGTGCTCGAAGCGGGGGCCAATGAGCAGTTCTTC.

This clonotype was observed many times. V is TRBV19 and J is TRBJ1-2; 7 nucleotides match TRBD1. This CDR3 has 14 residues. Germline V CDR1 and CDR2: LNHDA, SQIVND (reference sequence). V was pared by 7 bases and J by 4 bases, with 9 bases of the junction left unmatched. CDR3 in amino acids: CASKLRDRAYGYTF. Here the CDR3 DNA reads TGTGCCAGTAAACTCCGGGACAGAGCCTATGGCTACACCTTC.

This rearrangement joins TRBV7-6 to TRBJ2-3; D remains ambiguous. Per the germline V gene, CDR1 is SGHVS and CDR2 is FNYEAQ. The CDR3 covers 13 residues. V was trimmed by 5 bases and J by 6 bases, leaving 12 bases between them. CDR3 loop: CASSLTKLDTQYF. The CDR3 DNA sequence: TGTGCCAGCAGCCTGACGAAACTCGATACGCAGTATTTT.

Details on this clonotype: Because the CDR3 is missing its conserved closing phenylalanine or tryptophan, this is likely a read error. The DNA is left out, because the CDR3 cannot be placed on it with certainty; the CDR3 is given as TCRdb lists it. This chain uses TRBV12-3 or TRBV12-4 with TRBJ1-1; the table's D call, TRBD1, was not checked against the DNA. The CDR3 has 10 amino acids, counting both end residues. The CDR3 reads CASSSGGGFY.

The chain couples TRBV4-1 to TRBJ1-2; D unclear. This CDR3 has 11 amino acids. Germline CDR1 is MGHRA and CDR2 is YSYEKL. Between the trimmed V and J ends, which lost 4 bases and 6 bases, there was a span of 6 bases. The CDR3 DNA is TGCGCCAGCAGCCTAGCGGATGGCTACACCTTC. As protein: CASSLADGYTF.

The V and J genes are TRBV20-1 and TRBJ2-1; 8 bases match TRBD2. Germline lookup yields CDR1 DFQATT and CDR2 SNEGSKA (reference sequence). V shed 1 base, J shed 3 bases, and the junction held 8 bases outside the gene matches. The CDR3 is 16 amino acids. The CDR3 sequence: CSARVPSGGRYNEQFF. In nucleotides, the CDR3 is TGCAGTGCTAGAGTTCCCAGCGGGGGCCGCTACAATGAGCAGTTCTTC.

There are many counts of this clonotype. The rearrangement joins TRBV20-1 to TRBJ2-7; 12 nucleotides agree with TRBD2. CDR3 length equals 15 residues. The V gene end was trimmed by 0 bases and the J gene end by 3 bases; junction bases not matched to a gene: 3. Germline V gene sequence: CDR1 DFQATT, CDR2 SNEGSKA (reference sequence). The CDR3 bases are TGCAGTGCTAGAGAGACTAGCGGGAGTAACTACGAGCAGTACTTC. Translated, it gives CSARETSGSNYEQYF.